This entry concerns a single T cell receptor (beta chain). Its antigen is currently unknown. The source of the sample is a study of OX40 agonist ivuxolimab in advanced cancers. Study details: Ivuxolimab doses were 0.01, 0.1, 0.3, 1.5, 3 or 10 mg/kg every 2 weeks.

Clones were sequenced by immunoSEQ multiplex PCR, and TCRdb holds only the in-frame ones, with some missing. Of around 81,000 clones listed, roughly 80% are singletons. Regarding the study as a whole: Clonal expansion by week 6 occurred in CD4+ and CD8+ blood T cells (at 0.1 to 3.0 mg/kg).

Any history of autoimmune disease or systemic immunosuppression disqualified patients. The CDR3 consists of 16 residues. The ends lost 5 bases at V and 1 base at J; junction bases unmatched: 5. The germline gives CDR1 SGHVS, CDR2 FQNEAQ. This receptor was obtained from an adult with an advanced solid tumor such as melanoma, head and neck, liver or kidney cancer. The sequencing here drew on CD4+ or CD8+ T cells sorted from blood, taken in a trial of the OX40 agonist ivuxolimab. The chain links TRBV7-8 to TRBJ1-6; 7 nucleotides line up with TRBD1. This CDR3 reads CASSQGTESYNSPLHF. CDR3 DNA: TGTGCCAGCAGCCAAGGGACAGAATCCTATAATTCACCCCTCCACTTT.